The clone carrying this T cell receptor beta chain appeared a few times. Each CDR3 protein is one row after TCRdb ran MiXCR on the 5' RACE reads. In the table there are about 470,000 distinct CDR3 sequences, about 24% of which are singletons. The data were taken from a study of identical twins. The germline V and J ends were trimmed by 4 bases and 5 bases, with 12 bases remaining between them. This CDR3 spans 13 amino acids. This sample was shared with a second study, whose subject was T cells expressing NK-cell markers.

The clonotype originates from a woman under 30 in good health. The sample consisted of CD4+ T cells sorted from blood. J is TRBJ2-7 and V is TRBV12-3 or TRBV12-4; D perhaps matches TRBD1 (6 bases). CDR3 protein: CASSWQGPNEQYF. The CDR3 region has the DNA TGTGCCAGCAGTTGGCAGGGGCCGAACGAGCAGTACTTC.